The source of this TCR beta chain is a study of cytomegalovirus exposure and HLA in healthy donors. The study's findings and limits: Rarity marked most TCR sequences, yet some public TCRs occurred in many donors.

The germline CDR1 and CDR2 sequences are SGDLS and YYNGEE. The length of the CDR3 is 14 residues. Trimming shortened V by 0 bases and J by 3 bases, and 9 bases separated the two germline ends. To note about this clone: Its antigen is currently unknown.

13 Jbeta primers and 60 Vbeta primers were used for the PCR. The assay was immunoSEQ multiplex PCR, and TCRdb's table has in-frame clones only and misses some. This sample's table has around 200,000 clones. Sequencing input: PBMCs. This chain connects TRBV9 to TRBJ1-1, with D possibly TRBD1 on 5 matching bases. This clonotype originated in a woman in her 30s in good health and CMV-seropositive. The chain's CDR3 is CASSVVTGDTEAFF. CDR3 in DNA: TGTGCCAGCAGCGTAGTGACGGGGGACACTGAAGCTTTCTTT.